This T cell receptor beta chain was documented in a study of blood T cell repertoires in COVID-19 (dated by TCRdb to the early 2020s). Study-wide context: Collaborator samples came from the United States, Italy and Spain and covered acute and convalescent phases of COVID-19. The material from the prospective study consisted of cDNA or gDNA derived from T cells, B-cell-depleted T cells, or PBMCs. Deeply sampled blood TCRbeta repertoires from subjects exposed to, actively infected with, or recovered from COVID-19 were included in the dataset. The repertoires were made available in a free public database intended to serve as a resource for research on the immune response to SARS-CoV-2. The samples were drawn from the first 160 participants of the ongoing ImmuneRACE study and from some 1,300 subjects provided by 6 global collaborators. The sample metadata nearly always contained a de-identified subject ID, COVID-19 status, age in years and sex. HLA class I and class II types, where available, came from metadata supplied by the sample provider rather than from assay-based typing.

TCRbeta CDR3 regions were amplified from genomic DNA by means of the immunoSEQ Assay, a bias-controlled multiplex PCR. The published analysis was carried out like this. The number of nucleated cells in each sample was estimated from the amplification of reference gene primers within the assay. Sequence reads were collapsed and filtered to measure the absolute abundance of every unique TCRbeta CDR3 rearrangement. For each sample, productive Simpson clonality was calculated as the square root of Simpson's diversity index over productive rearrangements. This is the immuneACCESS table as TCRdb keeps it, with only in-frame sequences that have V and J called. A part of the clones is gone; compared with another copy, unresolved V genes explain less than half, and the rest is unexplained. That table gives V, J and clone size, and the DNA gave D and trimming. Here the sample has over 200,000 clones; nearly 90% occur a single time. Of the sample, more than 13% is held by the ten largest clones.

The study at large found these results: How much clinical and demographic metadata was included differed by source and by participant, and the metadata was provided uncurated.

As concerns this clone: Its antigen is not yet known. Per-base qualities were not stored, and no clone one base away is much larger.

In the prospective study, participants were 18 to 89 years old, resided in fewer than 25 geographic areas of the United States, and were enrolled through a virtual design. To assign participants to cohorts, the prospective study relied on clinical history that participants themselves reported in a screening survey and a study questionnaire. Exposed participants were defined as having been in contact with someone with a PCR-confirmed or clinician-diagnosed COVID-19 case within 2 weeks of study entry. Each participant in the prospective study had whole blood, serum and a nasopharyngeal or oropharyngeal swab collected by mobile phlebotomists. Prospective study participants could optionally give additional blood draws and questionnaires over a roughly two-month period. Before DNA extraction, blood samples from the prospective study were shipped at room temperature or frozen. Trimming costs V 5 bases and J 3 bases, and their ends lie 16 bases apart. The CDR3 measures 16 amino acids from cysteine to phenylalanine. CDR3 DNA only is kept here, 48 bases in frame from base 1. Per the germline V gene, SGHAT is the CDR1 and FQNNGV is the CDR2.

Sequencing used PBMCs or T cells enriched from blood (not recorded which). The sequence derives from a man aged 25-45 years who had been exposed to COVID-19. This chain joins TRBV11-2 to TRBJ2-2; no D gene call is confident. The CDR3: CASSILMGPDTGELFF. The sequenced DNA: TGTGCCAGCAGCATATTGATGGGCCCCGACACCGGGGAGCTGTTTTTT.